This T cell receptor (beta chain) was identified during a study of cytomegalovirus exposure and HLA in healthy donors. CDR1 and CDR2 from the germline V gene are SGHTS and YDEGEE. This CDR3 has 14 amino acids. Each donor was healthy, and each was a bone marrow donor. At sampling all donors were nominally healthy, likely with unrecorded immune exposures. The study ran its PCR with 60 Vbeta and 13 Jbeta primers. The assay was immunoSEQ multiplex PCR, and TCRdb's table has in-frame clones only and misses some. The data hold some 210,000 clones, with 60% to 80% observed a single time. The sequenced sample consisted of PBMCs. The receptor was derived from a male donor in good health and CMV-seronegative. V and J are TRBV5-8 and TRBJ2-5; TRBD1 matches 11 bases. The J call may be in error: the DNA end matches TRBJ2-7 better. CDR3 bases: TGTGCCAGCAGCATCGGGACAGGGGGTTACGAGCAGTACTTC. Protein: CASSIGTGGYEQYF.